The 32 T cell receptor beta chains below were found in one sample sequenced in a study of vaccination and CD4 T cells after COVID-19. An Oncomine TCR Beta short-read assay was used to sequence the DNA from cultured CD4+ T cells. TCRdb re-analysed the PCR reads in MiXCR, keeping a single row per CDR3 protein. The repertoire consists of 8,500 to 14,000 distinct CDR3 sequences, with 41% occurring once and the leading ten covering 25% to 35%. Antigen specificity for these receptors is unknown. Noted treatment: approximately 9-day PBMC culture with coronavirus spike peptide pools or control peptides (ViraFEST assay). The sequencing sample was made of CD4+ T cells from blood, cultured in vitro. The receptors derive from a human donor who had recovered from COVID-19.

This chain joins TRBV29-1 and TRBJ1-2; 7 positions agree with TRBD1. This CDR3 is 11 amino acids long. V lost 5 bases to trimming and J lost 6 bases; unmatched junction nucleotides: 3. CDR1 and CDR2 (germline): SQVTM, ANQGSEA. In DNA, the CDR3 is TGCAGCGTTCGACAGGGAGATGGCTACACCTTC. It is translated as CSVRQGDGYTF.

V gene TRBV7-2 combines with J gene TRBJ1-6; D is possibly TRBD1 (6 bases). In germline, CDR1 is SGHTA, CDR2 FQGNSA. V was cut by 5 bases and J by 5 bases, with 16 bases left in between. CDR3 size: 16 residues. CDR3 region: CASSSQQGGNNSPLHF. The CDR3 nucleotides read TGTGCCAGCAGCAGCCAACAGGGAGGAAATAATTCACCCCTCCACTTT.

This chain links TRBV19 with TRBJ2-7; possible D gene TRBD1, 6 bases. Trimming removed 6 bases from V and 2 bases from J, with 17 bases in between. The germline V gene encodes CDR1 LNHDA and CDR2 SQIVND (reference sequence). This CDR3 has 15 residues. CDR3 sequence reads: CASSLRPGHTYEQYF. CDR3 nucleotide sequence: TGTGCCAGTAGCCTCAGGCCGGGACATACCTACGAGCAGTACTTC.

This clonotype came up a few times. The J gene is TRBJ2-7, the V gene TRBV4-2; 14 nucleotides line up with TRBD2. This CDR3 has 15 residues. CDR1 LGHNA and CDR2 YNFKEQ come from the germline V gene. The V and J ends lost 3 bases and 2 bases, in that order; junction bases with no gene match: 0. CDR3 in DNA: TGTGCCAGCAGCCAGGGACTAGCGGGAGCCTACGAGCAGTACTTC. This translates into CASSQGLAGAYEQYF.

This clonotype was seen a single time. This rearrangement joins TRBV19 to TRBJ2-2; no clear D gene. V was pared by 4 bases and J by 6 bases, with 9 bases between. This CDR3 has 13 amino acids. CDR1 and CDR2 from the germline V gene are LNHDA and SQIVND (reference sequence). The CDR3 here is CASSTQSAGELFF. CDR3 nucleotides: TGTGCCAGTAGTACCCAGTCTGCCGGGGAGCTGTTTTTT.

The chain uses TRBV20-1 and TRBJ2-7; 10 positions agree with TRBD2. The CDR3 runs to 16 residues. Germline V CDR1 and CDR2: DFQATT, SNEGSKA (reference sequence). V was pared by 3 bases and J by 7 bases, with 15 bases of the junction left unmatched. The CDR3 coding sequence is TGCAGTGCTAGCCGACTAGCGGGTAGAGAAAGCGCTGAGCAGTACTTC. Amino acids: CSASRLAGRESAEQYF.

This clonotype has only a few counts. The chain combines TRBV24-1 with TRBJ2-5; D possibly corresponds to TRBD1 (6 bases). V shed 0 bases and J shed 1 base, with 11 bases lying between them. The germline V gene encodes CDR1 KGHDR and CDR2 SFDVKD. CDR3 length equals 16 residues. CDR3 nucleotides: TGTGCCACCAGTGATTTGGGGGACACCACCCAAGAGACCCAGTACTTC. Residues: CATSDLGDTTQETQYF.

This clonotype was recorded a few times. V is TRBV15 and J is TRBJ1-6; D gene unclear. CDR3 length equals 17 residues. V lost 2 bases, J lost 0 bases, and 11 bases lay in between. Germline values: CDR1 LNHNV, CDR2 YYDKDF (reference sequence). The CDR3 coding sequence is TGTGCCACCAGCAGACCCCCGGTGAGCTCCTATAATTCACCCCTCCACTTT. Protein sequence: CATSRPPVSSYNSPLHF.

The chain carries TRBV19 and TRBJ2-5; 8 bases align to TRBD1. The junction had 10 bases not matched to a gene; V was cut back by 5 bases and J by 5 bases. The V gene's germline CDR1 is LNHDA and CDR2 SQIVND (reference sequence). The CDR3 consists of 15 residues. This CDR3 is CASSGQGFLFETQYF. DNA for the CDR3: TGTGCCAGTAGTGGACAGGGTTTTCTTTTCGAGACCCAGTACTTC.

This clonotype has more than one count but fewer than ten. The V and J genes are TRBV5-8 and TRBJ1-6, with D unclear. The CDR3 runs to 11 residues. The germline gives CDR1 SGHTS, CDR2 YDEGEE. Trimming shortened V by 0 bases and J by 8 bases, and 0 bases separated the two germline ends. The CDR3 sequence is CASSLDSPLHF. The CDR3 bases are TGTGCCAGCAGCTTGGATTCACCCCTCCACTTT.

This clonotype appeared a few times. This rearrangement joins TRBV9 to TRBJ2-2, with D possibly being TRBD1 (5 bases). V was cut by 0 bases and J by 5 bases, with 14 bases left in between. The CDR3 runs 16 residues. The germline CDR1 and CDR2 sequences are SGDLS and YYNGEE. CDR3 bases: TGTGCCAGCAGCGTAGATGGTCACTCAGGGACCGGGGAGCTGTTTTTT. Its translation is CASSVDGHSGTGELFF.

This clonotype was detected a few times. The chain uses TRBV12-3 or TRBV12-4 and TRBJ2-6; D may be TRBD2 (6 bases). V shed 3 bases and J shed 2 bases, with 8 bases lying between them. This CDR3 spans 15 amino acids. The CDR3 region is CASSLSGAGANVLTF. CDR3 sequence (DNA): TGTGCCAGCAGTTTGTCGGGGGCTGGGGCCAACGTCCTGACTTTC.

The gene calls are TRBV2 and TRBJ2-5; TRBD1 is a possible D gene (6 bases). The V gene lost 6 bases and the J gene lost 4 bases, with 12 bases spanning the gap. CDR3 length: 13 amino acids. Germline CDR1 reads SNHLY; CDR2 reads FYNNEI. In DNA, the CDR3 is TGTGCCAGCAGCAACAGGGAAGGAGAGACCCAGTACTTC. It specifies CASSNREGETQYF.

V usage is TRBV6-2 or TRBV6-3 and J usage is TRBJ2-5; D not resolved. Germline lookup yields CDR1 MNHEY and CDR2 SVGEGT. V lost 2 bases, J lost 2 bases, and 3 bases lay in between. The CDR3 sequence is 12 residues long. CDR3 loop: CASSYGQETQYF. CDR3 coding DNA: TGTGCCAGCAGTTACGGACAAGAGACCCAGTACTTC.

V usage is TRBV6-2 or TRBV6-3 and J usage is TRBJ1-1; D call uncertain. The CDR3 is 18 amino acids. Per the germline V gene, CDR1 is MNHEY and CDR2 is SVGEGT. Trimming removed 8 bases from V and 4 bases from J, with 29 bases in between. The CDR3 region is CASPPSWLANLRGTEAFF. CDR3 in DNA: TGTGCCAGCCCCCCTAGTTGGTTAGCTAACCTTCGGGGCACTGAAGCTTTCTTT.

In this sample, this clonotype turned up a few times. The chain couples TRBV7-8 to TRBJ1-2; TRBD1 aligns across 8 bases. This CDR3 spans 16 amino acids. V gave up 2 bases and J gave up 4 bases; unmatched junction bases: 9. Germline V gene lookup returns CDR1 SGHVS and CDR2 FQNEAQ. The CDR3 reads CASSLRPGGAGYGYTF. Here the CDR3 DNA reads TGTGCCAGCAGCTTACGACCAGGGGGCGCAGGCTATGGCTACACCTTC.

The chain employs TRBV7-2 and TRBJ2-1; no definite D call. V was pared by 1 base and J by 3 bases, with 4 bases between. This CDR3 has 13 amino acids. The germline V gene encodes CDR1 SGHTA and CDR2 FQGNSA. CDR3 in DNA: TGTGCCAGCAGCTTAGGTTTCTACAATGAGCAGTTCTTC. As protein: CASSLGFYNEQFF.

This sequence joins TRBV7-2 and TRBJ1-3, with D uncertain. V lost 1 base to trimming and J lost 0 bases, with 7 bases between them. Germline V gene lookup returns CDR1 SGHTA and CDR2 FQGNSA. There are 15 residues in the CDR3. CDR3 bases: TGTGCCAGCAGCTTAGGGACTTTCTCTGGAAACACCATATATTTT. Its translation is CASSLGTFSGNTIYF.

The rearrangement joins TRBV6-5 to TRBJ2-5; D possibly corresponds to TRBD1 (5 bases). The CDR3 has 14 amino acids. CDR1 and CDR2 from the germline V gene are MNHEY and SVGAGI. V was shortened by 2 bases and J by 2 bases, with 9 bases between the two germline ends. The CDR3 region has the DNA TGTGCCAGCAGTTACACAGACAGTCAAGAGACCCAGTACTTC. It specifies CASSYTDSQETQYF.

This clonotype was counted a few times. The chain joins TRBV27 to TRBJ2-3; 9 nucleotides align to TRBD2. CDR3 size: 14 residues. Trimming removed 7 bases from V and 6 bases from J; junction bases left unmatched: 8. The germline V gene has CDR1 MNHEY and CDR2 SMNVEV (reference sequence). The CDR3 DNA reads TGTGCCAGCACCGGGACTAGCTTAGGGGATACGCAGTATTTT. Encoded protein: CASTGTSLGDTQYF.

V usage is TRBV7-9 and J usage is TRBJ2-4; D tentatively reads TRBD1 or TRBD2 (9 bases each). Germline V gives CDR1 SEHNR, CDR2 FQNEAQ (reference sequence). V lost 5 bases, J lost 8 bases, and 31 bases lay in between. The CDR3 covers 19 residues. This CDR3 reads CASSHRDRVAGGPQDIQYF. In nucleotides, the CDR3 is TGTGCCAGCAGCCACCGGGACAGGGTGGCGGGAGGGCCTCAGGACATTCAGTACTTC.

This clonotype was counted between two and nine times. The chain uses TRBV2 and TRBJ1-2; D not resolved. There are 13 residues in the CDR3. From germline, CDR1 is SNHLY and CDR2 FYNNEI. The V end lost 5 bases, the J end lost 4 bases, and 11 bases lay between the germline ends. CDR3 nucleotide sequence: TGTGCCAGCAGTAAAGACTCAACCTATGGCTACACCTTC. Amino acids: CASSKDSTYGYTF.

This clonotype was recorded once. V is TRBV19 and J is TRBJ1-1, with TRBD1 identical over 8 bases. Germline CDR1 and CDR2: LNHDA and SQIVND (reference sequence). The CDR3 is 14 residues long. V trimming: 6 bases; J trimming: 5 bases; junction bases outside the gene matches: 8. The CDR3 sequence is CASRPTGEGTEAFF. The CDR3, as DNA: TGTGCCAGTAGGCCGACAGGGGAAGGAACTGAAGCTTTCTTT.

The V gene is TRBV6-5, the J gene TRBJ2-7; maybe TRBD2 (6 bases). V was cut by 2 bases and J by 0 bases, with 14 bases left in between. CDR1 MNHEY and CDR2 SVGAGI come from the germline V gene. The CDR3 covers 16 residues. Here the CDR3 DNA reads TGTGCCAGCAGTTACGACGGGACTCTAATCTCCTACGAGCAGTACTTC. As protein: CASSYDGTLISYEQYF.

The rearrangement joins TRBV19 to TRBJ1-1; TRBD1 is a possible D gene (6 bases). The length of the CDR3 is 13 residues. The V gene's germline CDR1 is LNHDA and CDR2 SQIVND (reference sequence). The V end was cut by 8 bases, the J end by 6 bases, with 16 bases between. The CDR3 loop is CASSQGMEAEAFF. As DNA, the CDR3 is TGTGCCAGTTCTCAGGGGATGGAGGCTGAAGCTTTCTTT. Drawing the rest from reference TRBV19 and TRBJ1-1, the complete variable domain is DGGITQSPKYLFRKEGQNVTLSCEQNLNHDAMYWYRQDPGQGLRLIYYSQIVNDFQKGDIAEGYSVSREKKESFPLTVTSAQKNPTAFYLCASSQGMEAEAFFGQGTRLTVV.

The chain couples TRBV11-3 to TRBJ2-5; no clear D. Looked up from germline, CDR1 is SGHNT and CDR2 is YENEEA. V lost 5 bases to trimming and J lost 4 bases, with 20 bases between them. The CDR3 spans 16 residues. The CDR3 DNA sequence: TGTGCCAGCAGCCAAAGCCTAGGGTTTTGGGGAGAGACCCAGTACTTC. Protein product: CASSQSLGFWGETQYF. The whole variable domain, filled in from reference TRBV11-3 and TRBJ2-5, reads EAGVVQSPRYKIIEKKQPVAFWCNPISGHNTLYWYLQNLGQGPELLIRYENEEAVDDSQLPKDRFSAERLKGVDSTLKIQPAELGDSAVYLCASSQSLGFWGETQYFGPGTRLLVL.

The chain carries TRBV11-1 and TRBJ2-6; D uncertain. This CDR3 region has 17 residues. Germline V gene sequence: CDR1 SGHAT, CDR2 FQDESV (reference sequence). Trimming took 0 bases from V and 0 from J, leaving 9 bases between them. DNA of the CDR3: TGTGCCAGCAGCTTAGCGACGGGCAGCTCTGGGGCCAACGTCCTGACTTTC. Amino acids: CASSLATGSSGANVLTF. The variable domain in full, with the rest retrieved from reference TRBV11-1 and TRBJ2-6, is EAEVAQSPRYKITEKSQAVAFWCDPISGHATLYWYRQILGQGPELLVQFQDESVVDDSQLPKDRFSAERLKGVDSTLKIQPAELGDSAMYLCASSLATGSSGANVLTFGAGSRLTVL.

This clonotype appeared a few times. The chain links TRBV27 to TRBJ2-5, with TRBD2 as a possible D gene (5 bases). This CDR3 is built from 15 residues. Germline CDR1 and CDR2: MNHEY and SMNVEV (reference sequence). The ends were cut back, 3 bases at V and 7 bases at J, with 18 bases in the middle. CDR3 sequence (DNA): TGTGCCAGCAGTTTTGTGGCGGGCCCCGGAGGGACCCAGTACTTC. Its protein is CASSFVAGPGGTQYF.

The chain employs TRBV3-1 and TRBJ1-6, with D unresolved. Germline loops: CDR1 LGHDT, CDR2 YNNKEL (reference sequence). V lost 6 bases, J lost 10 bases, and 10 bases lay in between. The CDR3 has 12 amino acids. The CDR3 spells CASRVLGSPLHF. The CDR3 DNA sequence: TGTGCCAGCAGGGTTTTGGGATCACCCCTCCACTTT.

This sequence joins TRBV10-3 and TRBJ1-1, with D hard to call. Germline CDR1 is ENHRY and CDR2 is SYGVKD. The CDR3 sequence is 14 residues long. V lost 6 bases and J 1 base, leaving 12 bases between the germline ends. The CDR3 spells CAIRASIQNTEAFF. CDR3 bases: TGTGCCATCAGGGCATCGATACAGAACACTGAAGCTTTCTTT.

V and J are TRBV2 and TRBJ2-5, with TRBD2 identical over 8 bases. V shed 7 bases, J shed 4 bases, and the junction held 8 bases outside the gene matches. The CDR3 spans 14 residues. Germline CDR1 and CDR2: SNHLY and FYNNEI. The CDR3 region has the DNA TGTGCCAGCAAGAAGAGCGGGAGCGGAGAGACCCAGTACTTC. Its protein is CASKKSGSGETQYF.

This chain joins TRBV18 and TRBJ1-2, with D perhaps matching TRBD1 (5 bases). Per germline, CDR1 KGHSH and CDR2 LQKENI. The CDR3 covers 13 residues. V dropped 2 bases and J dropped 4 bases, with 8 bases sitting between them. The CDR3 bases are TGTGCCAGCTCACCAGGGGCCGCCTATGGCTACACCTTC. This encodes CASSPGAAYGYTF.